A single sample is the source of the 11 T cell receptor beta chains below, sequenced in a study of blood T cells in healthy people across ages. A J-beta primer mix and a sample-barcoded 5' primer were used in a second PCR of roughly 6 to 12 cycles. Each CDR3 protein is one row after TCRdb ran MiXCR on the 5' RACE reads. The table records hundreds of thousands of distinct CDR3 sequences, around a quarter of them present only once. This sample was shared with a second study, whose subject was T cells of mothers and their children.

Sequencing was performed on blood. The receptors derive from a boy between 10 and 17 years old in good health.

This chain uses TRBV6-5 with TRBJ2-7, with 9 bases lining up with TRBD2. Germline loops: CDR1 MNHEY, CDR2 SVGAGI. The CDR3 totals 12 residues. Trimming cost V 6 bases and J 5 bases; bases outside gene matches: 2. CDR3 DNA sequence: TGTGCCAGCAGACGGACTAGCGACGAGCAGTACTTC. Protein product: CASRRTSDEQYF.

The chain recombines TRBV12-5 with TRBJ2-7; D is unclear. Germline CDR1 is LGHNT and CDR2 is FRNRAP. The CDR3 totals 14 residues. The ends were cut back, 2 bases at V and 3 bases at J, with 11 bases in the middle. CDR3: CASGLWLRFYEQYF. The CDR3 nucleotides are TGTGCTAGTGGTTTGTGGCTGAGGTTCTACGAGCAGTACTTC. The whole variable domain, filled in from reference TRBV12-5 and TRBJ2-7, reads DARVTQTPRHKVTEMGQEVTMRCQPILGHNTVFWYRQTMMQGLELLAYFRNRAPLDDSGMPKDRFSAEMPDATLATLKIQPSEPRDSAVYFCASGLWLRFYEQYFGPGTRLTVT.

There are a few counts of this clonotype. The gene calls are TRBV2 and TRBJ2-5, with 12 bases that match TRBD2. The germline gives CDR1 SNHLY, CDR2 FYNNEI. The length of the CDR3 is 16 residues. V dropped 2 bases and J dropped 5; count of bases not matched to a gene: 6. The CDR3 bases are TGTGCCAGCAGTGAACAGACTAGCGGGGGCGGGGAGACCCAGTACTTC. Translating it yields CASSEQTSGGGETQYF. Together with reference TRBV2 and TRBJ2-5, the CDR3 gives the full variable domain: EPEVTQTPSHQVTQMGQEVILRCVPISNHLYFYWYRQILGQKVEFLVSFYNNEISEKSEIFDDQFSVERPDGSNFTLKIRSTKLEDSAMYFCASSEQTSGGGETQYFGPGTRLLVL.

This clonotype was seen a handful of times. This chain uses TRBV7-9 with TRBJ2-2; unclear D gene. Germline V gene sequence: CDR1 SEHNR, CDR2 FQNEAQ (reference sequence). Trimming stripped 3 bases from V and 0 bases from J, with 8 bases between. The length of the CDR3 is 15 residues. CDR3 residues: CASSFWEPNTGELFF. In DNA, the CDR3 is TGTGCCAGCAGCTTCTGGGAACCGAACACCGGGGAGCTGTTTTTT. Based on the CDR3 plus reference TRBV7-9 and TRBJ2-2, the full variable domain is DTGVSQNPRHKITKRGQNVTFRCDPISEHNRLYWYRQTLGQGPEFLTYFQNEAQLEKSRLLSDRFSAERPKGSFSTLEIQRTEQGDSAMYLCASSFWEPNTGELFFGEGSRLTVL.

This clonotype is a singleton in its sample. The DNA is left out, because the CDR3 cannot be placed on it with certainty; the CDR3 is given as TCRdb lists it. The chain combines TRBV27 with TRBJ2-1. The germline V gene has CDR1 MNHEY and CDR2 SMNVEV (reference sequence). The CDR3 has 14 amino acids, counting both end residues. The CDR3 loop is CASSFLADSYEQYF.

In regard to this clonotype: An end of the junction differs from the germline gene, which may be a read error. The rearrangement joins TRBV6-6 to TRBJ2-1; the D call may be TRBD1 or TRBD2 (5 bases each). The germline V gene has CDR1 MNHNY and CDR2 SVGAGI (reference sequence). CDR3 length: 13 amino acids. CDR3 residues: CASSWGSGETRYF. The CDR3 bases are TGTGCCAGCAGTTGGGGCAGCGGAGAGACCCGGTACTTC.

The chain has TRBV6-6 and TRBJ2-2; D is unresolved. Deletions cut 4 bases from V and 4 bases from J, with 10 bases between. CDR1 is MNHNY, CDR2 SVGAGI, per germline (reference sequence). The CDR3 has 14 amino acids. CDR3 protein: CASSSIRSTGELFF. As DNA, the CDR3 is TGTGCCAGCAGTTCCATCAGGAGCACCGGGGAGCTGTTTTTT.

The table lists this clonotype with a few counts. The chain uses TRBV9 and TRBJ2-5; D is perhaps TRBD1 or TRBD2 (5 bases each). The J call may not be correct, given that the DNA end is closer to TRBJ2-1. This CDR3 has 16 residues. CDR1 SGDLS and CDR2 YYNGEE come from the germline V gene. The CDR3 bases are TGTGCCAGCAGCCCCGACCTAGCAAGGGGCTACAATGAGCAGTTCTTC. It yields the protein CASSPDLARGYNEQFF.

The chain employs TRBV3-1 and TRBJ1-2, with a weak D call TRBD1 (5 bases). This CDR3 has 13 residues. The germline V and J ends were trimmed by 1 base and 8 bases, with 11 bases remaining between them. CDR1 is LGHDT, CDR2 YNNKEL, per germline (reference sequence). The CDR3 spells CASSQGTIGGYTF. The CDR3 DNA sequence: TGTGCCAGCAGCCAAGGGACAATCGGGGGCTACACCTTC.

This clonotype has more than one count but fewer than ten. The chain combines TRBV12-3 or TRBV12-4 with TRBJ1-1, with D uncertain. Deletions cut 1 base from V and 3 bases from J, with 12 bases between. CDR3 size: 15 residues. The CDR3 here is CASSLGAVFDTEAFF. CDR3 coding DNA: TGTGCCAGCAGTTTAGGGGCCGTCTTTGACACTGAAGCTTTCTTT.

V is TRBV7-9 and J is TRBJ1-6; D gene uncertain. Germline lookup yields CDR1 SEHNR and CDR2 FQNEAQ (reference sequence). This CDR3 has 16 residues. V was cut by 4 bases and J by 0 bases, with 10 bases left in between. CDR3 residues: CASSSLQSSYNSPLHF. The CDR3 DNA reads TGTGCCAGCAGCTCCCTTCAAAGCTCCTATAATTCACCCCTCCACTTT.